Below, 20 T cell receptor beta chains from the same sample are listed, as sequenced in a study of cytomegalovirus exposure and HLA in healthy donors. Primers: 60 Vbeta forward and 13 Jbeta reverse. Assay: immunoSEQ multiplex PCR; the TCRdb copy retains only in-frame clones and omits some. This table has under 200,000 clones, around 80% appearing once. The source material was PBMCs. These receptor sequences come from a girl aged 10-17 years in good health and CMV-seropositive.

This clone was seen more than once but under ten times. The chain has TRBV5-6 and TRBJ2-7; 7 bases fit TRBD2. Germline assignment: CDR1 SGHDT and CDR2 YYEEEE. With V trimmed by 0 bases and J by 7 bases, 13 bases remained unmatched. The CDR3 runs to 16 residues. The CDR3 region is CASSLGLGLGVREQYF. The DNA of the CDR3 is TGTGCCAGCAGCTTGGGGCTAGGACTAGGGGTACGTGAGCAGTACTTC. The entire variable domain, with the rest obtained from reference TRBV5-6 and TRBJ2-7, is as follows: DAGVTQSPTHLIKTRGQQVTLRCSPKSGHDTVSWYQQALGQGPQFIFQYYEEEERQRGNFPDRFSGHQFPNYSSELNVNALLLGDSALYLCASSLGLGLGVREQYFGPGTRLTVT.

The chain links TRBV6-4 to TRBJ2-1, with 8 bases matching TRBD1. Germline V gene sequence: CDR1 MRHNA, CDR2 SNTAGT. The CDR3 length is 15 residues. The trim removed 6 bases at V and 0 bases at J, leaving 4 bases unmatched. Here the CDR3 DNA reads TGTGCCAGCAGCCAAGGACAGGGCTCCTACAATGAGCAGTTCTTC. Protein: CASSQGQGSYNEQFF.

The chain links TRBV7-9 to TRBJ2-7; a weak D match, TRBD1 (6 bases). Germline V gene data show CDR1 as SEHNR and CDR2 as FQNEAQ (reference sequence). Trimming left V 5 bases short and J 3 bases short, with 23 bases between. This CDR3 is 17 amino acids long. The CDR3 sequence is CASSTLRGENPLYEQYF. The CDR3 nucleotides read TGTGCCAGCAGCACGCTCAGGGGCGAAAACCCCCTCTACGAGCAGTACTTC.

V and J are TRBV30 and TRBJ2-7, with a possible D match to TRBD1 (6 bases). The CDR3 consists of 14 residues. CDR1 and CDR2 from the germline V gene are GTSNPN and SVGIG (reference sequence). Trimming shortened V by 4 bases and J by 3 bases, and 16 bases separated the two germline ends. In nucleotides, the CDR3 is TGTGCCTGGAATCCGGACAGATTATACTACGAGCAGTACTTC. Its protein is CAWNPDRLYYEQYF.

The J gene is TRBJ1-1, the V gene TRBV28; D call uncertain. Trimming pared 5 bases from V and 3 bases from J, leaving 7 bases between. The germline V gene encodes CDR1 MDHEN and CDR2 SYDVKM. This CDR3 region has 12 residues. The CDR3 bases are TGTGCCAGCAGTGCGGGGTACACTGAAGCTTTCTTT. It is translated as CASSAGYTEAFF.

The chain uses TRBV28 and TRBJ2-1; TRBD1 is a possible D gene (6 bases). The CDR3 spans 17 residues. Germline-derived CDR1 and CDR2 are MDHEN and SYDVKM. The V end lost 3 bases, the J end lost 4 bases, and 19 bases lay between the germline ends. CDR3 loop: CASSFPRDIRRYNEQFF. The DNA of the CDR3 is TGTGCCAGCAGTTTTCCCAGGGACATCCGACGTTACAATGAGCAGTTCTTC.

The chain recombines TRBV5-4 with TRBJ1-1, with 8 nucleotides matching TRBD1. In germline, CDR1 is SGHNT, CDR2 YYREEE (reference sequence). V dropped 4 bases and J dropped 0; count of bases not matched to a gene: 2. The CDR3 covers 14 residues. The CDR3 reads CASSPGQVNTEAFF. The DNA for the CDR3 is TGTGCCAGCAGCCCGGGACAGGTGAACACTGAAGCTTTCTTT.

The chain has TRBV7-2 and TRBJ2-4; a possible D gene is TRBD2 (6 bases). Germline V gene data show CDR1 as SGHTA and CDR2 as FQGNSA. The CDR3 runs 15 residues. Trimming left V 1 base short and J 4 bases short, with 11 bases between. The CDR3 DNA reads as TGTGCCAGCAGCTTAGAGATCGCGGGAAAAAACATTCAGTACTTC. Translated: CASSLEIAGKNIQYF.

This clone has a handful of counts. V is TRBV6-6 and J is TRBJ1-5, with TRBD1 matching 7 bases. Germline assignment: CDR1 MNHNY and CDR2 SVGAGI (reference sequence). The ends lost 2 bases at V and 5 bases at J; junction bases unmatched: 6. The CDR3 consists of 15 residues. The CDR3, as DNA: TGTGCCAGCAGTTACACCGACAGGGCTGATCAGCCCCAGCATTTT. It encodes CASSYTDRADQPQHF.

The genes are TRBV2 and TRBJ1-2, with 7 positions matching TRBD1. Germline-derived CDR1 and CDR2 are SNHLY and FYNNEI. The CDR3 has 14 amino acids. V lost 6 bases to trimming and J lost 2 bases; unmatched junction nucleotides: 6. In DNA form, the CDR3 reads TGTGCCAGCAGGGGGGACAGCCAAAACTATGGCTACACCTTC. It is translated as CASRGDSQNYGYTF.

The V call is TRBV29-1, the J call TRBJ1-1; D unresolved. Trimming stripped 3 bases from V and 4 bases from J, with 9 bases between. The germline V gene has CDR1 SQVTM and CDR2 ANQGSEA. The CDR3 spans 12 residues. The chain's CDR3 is CSVEKGATEAFF. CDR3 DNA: TGCAGCGTTGAGAAGGGAGCCACTGAAGCTTTCTTT. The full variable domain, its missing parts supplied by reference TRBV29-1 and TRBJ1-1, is SAVISQKPSRDICQRGTSLTIQCQVDSQVTMMFWYRQQPGQSLTLIATANQGSEATYESGFVIDKFPISRPNLTFSTLTVSNMSPEDSSIYLCSVEKGATEAFFGQGTRLTVV.

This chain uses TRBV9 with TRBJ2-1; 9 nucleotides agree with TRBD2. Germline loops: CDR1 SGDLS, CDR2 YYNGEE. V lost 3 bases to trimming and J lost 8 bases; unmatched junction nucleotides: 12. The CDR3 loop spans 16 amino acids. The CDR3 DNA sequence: TGTGCCAGCAGCGCCTTTCCGCGCGGGAGGGCCGATGAGCAGTTCTTC. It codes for CASSAFPRGRADEQFF.

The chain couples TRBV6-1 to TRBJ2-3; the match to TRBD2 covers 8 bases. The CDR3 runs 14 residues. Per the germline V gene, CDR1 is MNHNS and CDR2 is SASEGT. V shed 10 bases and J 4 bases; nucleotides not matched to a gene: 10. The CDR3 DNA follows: TGTGCCACCCAGACGGGACTAGAGGCAGATACGCAGTATTTT. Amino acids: CATQTGLEADTQYF.

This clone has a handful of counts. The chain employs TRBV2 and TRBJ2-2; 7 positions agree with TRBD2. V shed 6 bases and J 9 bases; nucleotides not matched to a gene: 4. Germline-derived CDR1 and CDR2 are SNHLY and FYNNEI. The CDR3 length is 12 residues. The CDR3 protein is CASRSLARELFF. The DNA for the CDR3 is TGTGCCAGCAGATCACTAGCGAGGGAGCTGTTTTTT.

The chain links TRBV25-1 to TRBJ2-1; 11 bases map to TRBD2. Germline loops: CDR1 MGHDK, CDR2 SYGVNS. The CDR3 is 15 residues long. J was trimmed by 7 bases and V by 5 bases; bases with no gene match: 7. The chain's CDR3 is CASSLSSGRGNEQFF. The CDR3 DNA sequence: TGTGCCAGCAGTTTAAGTAGCGGGAGGGGGAATGAGCAGTTCTTC.

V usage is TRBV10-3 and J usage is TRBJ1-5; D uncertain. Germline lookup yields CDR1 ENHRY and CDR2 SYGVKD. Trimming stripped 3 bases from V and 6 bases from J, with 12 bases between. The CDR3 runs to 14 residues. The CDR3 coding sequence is TGTGCCATCAGTGACGGAGGGTCCTCTCAGCCCCAGCATTTT. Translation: CAISDGGSSQPQHF.

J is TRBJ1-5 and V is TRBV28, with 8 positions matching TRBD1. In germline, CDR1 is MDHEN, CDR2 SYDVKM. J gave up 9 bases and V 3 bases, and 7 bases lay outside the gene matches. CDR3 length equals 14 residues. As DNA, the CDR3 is TGTGCCAGCAGTTTTGACAGGGGCCCTTGGCCCCAGCATTTT. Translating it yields CASSFDRGPWPQHF.

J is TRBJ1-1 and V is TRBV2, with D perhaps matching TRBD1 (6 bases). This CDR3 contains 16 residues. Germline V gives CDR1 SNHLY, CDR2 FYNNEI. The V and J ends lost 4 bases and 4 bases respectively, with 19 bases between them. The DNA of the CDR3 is TGTGCCAGCAGTGCGGGGCCGACAGGAATGGGCACTGAAGCTTTCTTT. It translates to CASSAGPTGMGTEAFF.

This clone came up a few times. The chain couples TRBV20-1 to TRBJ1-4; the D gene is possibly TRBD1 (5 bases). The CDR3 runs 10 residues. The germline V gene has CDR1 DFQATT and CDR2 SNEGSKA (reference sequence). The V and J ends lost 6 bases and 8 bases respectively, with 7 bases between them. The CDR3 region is CSAGVEKLFF. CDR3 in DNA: TGCAGTGCAGGGGTGGAAAAACTGTTTTTT.

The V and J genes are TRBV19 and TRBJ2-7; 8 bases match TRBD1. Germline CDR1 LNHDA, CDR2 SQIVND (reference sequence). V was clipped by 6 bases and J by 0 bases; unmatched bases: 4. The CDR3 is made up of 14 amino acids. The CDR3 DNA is TGTGCCAGTAGAACAGGGGGGAGCTCCTACGAGCAGTACTTC. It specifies CASRTGGSSYEQYF.